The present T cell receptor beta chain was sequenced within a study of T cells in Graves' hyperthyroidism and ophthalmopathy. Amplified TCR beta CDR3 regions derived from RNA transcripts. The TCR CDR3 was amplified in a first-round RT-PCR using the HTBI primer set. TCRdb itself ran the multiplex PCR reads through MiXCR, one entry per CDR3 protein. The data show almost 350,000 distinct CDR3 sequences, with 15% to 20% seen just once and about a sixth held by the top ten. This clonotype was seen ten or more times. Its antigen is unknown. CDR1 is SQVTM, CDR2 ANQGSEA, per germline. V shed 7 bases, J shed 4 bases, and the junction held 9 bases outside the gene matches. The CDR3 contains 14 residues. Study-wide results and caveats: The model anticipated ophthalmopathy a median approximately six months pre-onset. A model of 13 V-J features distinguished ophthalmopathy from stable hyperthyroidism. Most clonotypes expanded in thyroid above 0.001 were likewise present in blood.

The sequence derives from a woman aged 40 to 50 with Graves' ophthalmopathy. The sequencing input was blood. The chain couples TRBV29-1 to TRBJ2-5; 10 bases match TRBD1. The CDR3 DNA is TGCAGCGCCGGGGGGACAGGGGTTGGAGAGACCCAGTACTTC. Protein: CSAGGTGVGETQYF. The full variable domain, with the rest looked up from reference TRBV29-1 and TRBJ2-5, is SAVISQKPSRDICQRGTSLTIQCQVDSQVTMMFWYRQQPGQSLTLIATANQGSEATYESGFVIDKFPISRPNLTFSTLTVSNMSPEDSSIYLCSAGGTGVGETQYFGPGTRLLVL.